This TCR beta chain was retrieved from a study of graft-versus-host responses after intestinal transplantation. Study-wide context: The recipients all started with anti-thymocyte globulin induction and then took tacrolimus and steroids for about three years.

As for this clone: As yet, its antigen is unknown.

This CDR3 comprises 17 residues. V lost 4 bases, J lost 5 bases, and 15 bases stayed unmatched. Germline CDR1 reads LGHNA; CDR2 reads YNFKEQ. Regarding the study as a whole: Allografts carried high graft-versus-host to host-versus-graft clonal ratios in patients having graft-donor T cell macrochimerism. Some GvH clones were seen earlier in gut or blood, suggesting intestinal origin. GvH clone levels peaked in circulation, and this peak was associated with early post-transplant HvG declines.

Sequenced by immunoSEQ multiplex PCR; TCRdb stores in-frame clones only, minus some. The top ten hold more than 1.4% of the sample, which has about 98,000 clones, more than 70% seen once. This chain joins TRBV4-2 and TRBJ2-5, with 8 bases matching TRBD2. The sequenced sample was PBMCs, obtained 255 days after intestinal transplant. The receptor comes from a human patient who received an intestinal transplant, so some T cells may come from the graft donor. CDR3 protein: CASSPSSPAGAWETQYF. CDR3 nucleotides: TGTGCCAGCAGCCCTTCGAGTCCAGCGGGAGCGTGGGAGACCCAGTACTTC.